This entry lists 27 T cell receptor beta chains sequenced from one sample in a study of early stage breast cancer tumors. TCRdb's table, derived via immunoSEQ multiplex PCR, lists solely in-frame clones and lacks some. The data contain roughly 40,000 clones, approximately 72% of them singletons. The source material was blood. The receptors shown here come from a person in their fifties or sixties with breast cancer.

The rearrangement uses TRBV19 and TRBJ1-4; no clear D. The CDR3 totals 15 residues. V dropped 4 bases and J dropped 8 bases, with 17 bases sitting between them. CDR1 is LNHDA, CDR2 SQIVND, per germline (reference sequence). The CDR3 DNA reads as TGTGCCAGTAGTACCTCCAAGGAGTCCAGAGAAAAACTGTTTTTT. It specifies CASSTSKESREKLFF.

The sample holds a few counts of this clone. The chain has TRBV6-1 and TRBJ2-2, with D maybe TRBD1 (6 bases). The CDR3 is 14 residues long. Germline V gene lookup returns CDR1 MNHNS and CDR2 SASEGT. The V end was cut by 7 bases, the J end by 6 bases, with 15 bases between. The CDR3 region has the DNA TGTGCCAGCAATCCTGAAGCAGGGGCCGGGGAGCTGTTTTTT. Its translation is CASNPEAGAGELFF.

This chain connects TRBV9 to TRBJ2-2; D is uncertain. From germline, CDR1 is SGDLS and CDR2 YYNGEE. Trimming took off 4 bases at V and 2 bases at J, with 6 bases between the two ends. This CDR3 comprises 13 residues. CDR3 coding DNA: TGTGCCAGCAGCTCCGTTAACACCGGGGAGCTGTTTTTT. It translates to CASSSVNTGELFF.

The chain joins TRBV28 to TRBJ2-3; TRBD2 aligns across 9 bases. V shed 5 bases, J shed 4 bases, and the junction held 7 bases outside the gene matches. CDR3 size: 15 residues. Germline V gene lookup returns CDR1 MDHEN and CDR2 SYDVKM. CDR3 in amino acids: CASSIAGAQADTQYF. The DNA for the CDR3 is TGTGCCAGCAGTATAGCGGGAGCCCAGGCAGATACGCAGTATTTT.

V is TRBV5-1 and J is TRBJ2-1, with TRBD1 as a possible D gene (6 bases). The CDR3 is 14 amino acids. Trimming cost V 7 bases and J 4 bases, with 15 bases left between them. Per germline, CDR1 SGHRS and CDR2 YFSETQ. In DNA form, the CDR3 reads TGCGCCAGCGGTCGACAGGCCCTTTACAATGAGCAGTTCTTC. Amino acid sequence: CASGRQALYNEQFF. Full variable domain (outside the CDR3, taken from reference TRBV5-1 and TRBJ2-1): KAGVTQTPRYLIKTRGQQVTLSCSPISGHRSVSWYQQTPGQGLQFLFEYFSETQRNKGNFPGRFSGRQFSNSRSEMNVSTLELGDSALYLCASGRQALYNEQFFGPGTRLTVL.

The chain recombines TRBV15 with TRBJ1-5, with D uncertain. The germline gives CDR1 LNHNV, CDR2 YYDKDF (reference sequence). The CDR3 runs 12 residues. V was trimmed by 5 bases and J by 5 bases, leaving 7 bases between them. CDR3 sequence (DNA): TGTGCCACCAGCCGCGAGGATCAGCCCCAGCATTTT. It translates to CATSREDQPQHF.

The V gene is TRBV4-1, the J gene TRBJ2-3, with 13 bases that match TRBD2. The CDR3 is made up of 17 amino acids. Germline V gene sequence: CDR1 MGHRA, CDR2 YSYEKL. Trimming cost V 2 bases and J 6 bases; bases outside gene matches: 8. The CDR3 bases are TGCGCCAGCAGCCAATCGGGGACTAGCGGGGCCCCCGATACGCAGTATTTT. It yields the protein CASSQSGTSGAPDTQYF.

This chain uses TRBV6-5 with TRBJ1-2; TRBD1 matches at 10 bases. Germline V gives CDR1 MNHEY, CDR2 SVGAGI. CDR3 length: 14 residues. V was pared by 6 bases and J by 3 bases, with 4 bases of the junction left unmatched. The CDR3 sequence is CASRPTGGDYGYTF. The CDR3 DNA follows: TGTGCCAGCAGACCGACAGGGGGCGACTATGGCTACACCTTC.

This clone was found a few times. V and J are TRBV9 and TRBJ1-2, with 10 bases matching TRBD1. Unmatched junction bases numbered 9, after V lost 4 bases and J lost 6 bases. Per germline, CDR1 SGDLS and CDR2 YYNGEE. This CDR3 is 15 amino acids long. The CDR3 DNA sequence: TGTGCCAGCAGCTCCAGACAGGGGGCGAAGGATGGCTACACCTTC. This codes for CASSSRQGAKDGYTF.

The V gene is TRBV7-7, the J gene TRBJ1-4; 7 positions agree with TRBD1. CDR3 length equals 13 residues. In germline, CDR1 is SSHAT, CDR2 FNYEAQ (reference sequence). The CDR3 is CAIAQGTNEKLFF. The CDR3 DNA reads as TGTGCTATCGCACAGGGGACTAATGAAAAACTGTTTTTT.

The chain combines TRBV2 with TRBJ1-1, with TRBD1 as a possible D gene (6 bases). Trimming took off 8 bases at V and 7 bases at J, with 20 bases between the two ends. Germline loops: CDR1 SNHLY, CDR2 FYNNEI. This CDR3 region has 14 residues. CDR3 DNA: TGTGCCAGCCTTCTTCAACAGGGCATAGATGAAGCTTTCTTT. Its protein product is CASLLQQGIDEAFF.

The chain carries TRBV9 and TRBJ1-5; no clear D gene. The CDR3 extends over 15 amino acids. Trimming pared 5 bases from V and 2 bases from J, leaving 14 bases between. Looked up from germline, CDR1 is SGDLS and CDR2 is YYNGEE. The CDR3 is CASSASGVGNQPQHF. In nucleotides, the CDR3 is TGTGCCAGCAGTGCCTCGGGAGTGGGCAATCAGCCCCAGCATTTT.

This clone was seen more than once but under ten times. The V and J genes are TRBV7-9 and TRBJ2-7; 7 positions match TRBD2. The germline gives CDR1 SEHNR, CDR2 FQNEAQ (reference sequence). With 4 bases clipped from V and 3 bases from J, the junction kept 12 bases outside the gene matches. The CDR3 is 16 amino acids. The CDR3 coding sequence is TGTGCCAGCAGCTCCTTCGTCGAGCGGGGTATCTACGAGCAGTACTTC. Its protein is CASSSFVERGIYEQYF. The entire variable domain, with the rest obtained from reference TRBV7-9 and TRBJ2-7, is as follows: DTGVSQNPRHKITKRGQNVTFRCDPISEHNRLYWYRQTLGQGPEFLTYFQNEAQLEKSRLLSDRFSAERPKGSFSTLEIQRTEQGDSAMYLCASSSFVERGIYEQYFGPGTRLTVT.

The sample holds many counts of this clone. The chain is built from TRBV30 and TRBJ1-1; no clear D. CDR3 length equals 12 residues. CDR1 is GTSNPN, CDR2 SVGIG, per germline (reference sequence). Trimming shortened V by 7 bases and J by 5 bases, and 14 bases separated the two germline ends. CDR3 sequence (DNA): TGTGCCTTCATCGGGGAGGGAACTGAAGCTTTCTTT. Translating gives CAFIGEGTEAFF.

This clone has only one observation. The chain links TRBV27 to TRBJ1-2; 7 bases line up with TRBD1. The CDR3 extends over 13 amino acids. Per the germline V gene, CDR1 is MNHEY and CDR2 is SMNVEV (reference sequence). Unmatched junction bases numbered 6, after V lost 6 bases and J lost 5 bases. CDR3 sequence (DNA): TGTGCCAGCAGAACGACAGGGCATTATGGCTACACCTTC. This codes for CASRTTGHYGYTF.

This clone was seen a few times. The chain links TRBV2 to TRBJ1-6, with D possibly matching TRBD1 (5 bases). CDR3 length equals 14 residues. Trimming took off 8 bases at V and 7 bases at J, with 15 bases between the two ends. Looked up from germline, CDR1 is SNHLY and CDR2 is FYNNEI. Here the CDR3 DNA reads TGTGCCAGCGTTCGGGAGGGGATAAATTCACCCCTCCACTTT. Protein sequence: CASVREGINSPLHF. The entire variable domain, with the rest obtained from reference TRBV2 and TRBJ1-6, is as follows: EPEVTQTPSHQVTQMGQEVILRCVPISNHLYFYWYRQILGQKVEFLVSFYNNEISEKSEIFDDQFSVERPDGSNFTLKIRSTKLEDSAMYFCASVREGINSPLHFGNGTRLTVT.

V is TRBV5-4 and J is TRBJ2-1, with TRBD2 matching 14 bases. The CDR3 spans 15 residues. Germline trimming cut 4 bases from V and 7 bases from J; bases unmatched to any gene: 4. The germline CDR1 and CDR2 sequences are SGHNT and YYREEE (reference sequence). This CDR3 is CASSLGLAGANEQFF. The CDR3 region has the DNA TGTGCCAGCAGCCTGGGACTAGCGGGAGCAAATGAGCAGTTCTTC.

This clone turned up a few times. The J gene is TRBJ1-1, the V gene TRBV19; 9 bases fit TRBD1. Germline loops: CDR1 LNHDA, CDR2 SQIVND (reference sequence). J lost 10 bases, V lost 1 base, and 4 bases had no gene match. This CDR3 region has 13 residues. CDR3 DNA sequence: TGTGCCAGTAGTATAGGGGGACAGGGTCGAGCTTTCTTT. Amino acids: CASSIGGQGRAFF.

The DNA of the CDR3 is TGTGCCAGCAGTTACACAGACAGGGGCGAGCAGTACTTC. It specifies CASSYTDRGEQYF. The gene calls are TRBV6-5 and TRBJ2-7; the match to TRBD1 covers 8 bases. The J segment lost 6 bases and the V segment lost 2 bases, leaving 3 bases of the junction unmatched. Per germline, CDR1 MNHEY and CDR2 SVGAGI. The CDR3 has 13 amino acids.

The V and J genes are TRBV5-6 and TRBJ2-6; tentatively, D is TRBD1 (5 bases). The germline V and J ends were trimmed by 0 bases and 4 bases, with 11 bases remaining between them. Germline CDR1 reads SGHDT; CDR2 reads YYEEEE. CDR3 length: 16 amino acids. CDR3 residues: CASSLEGGAGANVLTF. CDR3 in DNA: TGTGCCAGCAGCTTGGAGGGTGGGGCGGGGGCCAACGTCCTGACTTTC. The full variable domain, in which reference TRBV5-6 and TRBJ2-6 provide the parts outside the CDR3, is DAGVTQSPTHLIKTRGQQVTLRCSPKSGHDTVSWYQQALGQGPQFIFQYYEEEERQRGNFPDRFSGHQFPNYSSELNVNALLLGDSALYLCASSLEGGAGANVLTFGAGSRLTVL.

The V and J genes are TRBV15 and TRBJ2-4, with TRBD1 matching over 11 bases. CDR1 LNHNV and CDR2 YYDKDF come from the germline V gene (reference sequence). This CDR3 has 15 amino acids. After removal of 3 bases from V and 13 bases from J, the junction contained 11 bases not matched to a gene. The CDR3 region has the DNA TGTGCCACCAGCAGGGCTCCGGGACAGGGGGGAGTACAGTACTTC. Residues: CATSRAPGQGGVQYF.

The chain has TRBV9 and TRBJ2-7; D perhaps matches TRBD2 (6 bases). Trimming took off 0 bases at V and 4 bases at J, with 11 bases between the two ends. The CDR3 has 14 amino acids. The germline V gene encodes CDR1 SGDLS and CDR2 YYNGEE. This chain's CDR3 is CASSVGGAHYEQYV. The CDR3 bases are TGTGCCAGCAGCGTAGGCGGGGCCCATTACGAGCAGTACGTC.

The chain uses TRBV11-2 and TRBJ1-6; 8 bases align to TRBD1. The J segment lost 9 bases and the V segment lost 4 bases, leaving 8 bases of the junction unmatched. Germline CDR1 reads SGHAT; CDR2 reads FQNNGV. The CDR3 consists of 15 residues. CDR3 sequence reads: CASSSGQGSVSPLHF. The CDR3 DNA sequence: TGTGCCAGCAGCTCCGGACAGGGTTCAGTTTCACCCCTCCACTTT.

The chain combines TRBV6-5 with TRBJ1-3; D is uncertain. This CDR3 has 16 amino acids. The germline CDR1 and CDR2 sequences are MNHEY and SVGAGI. Trimming shortened V by 0 bases and J by 0 bases, and 9 bases separated the two germline ends. CDR3 in DNA: TGTGCCAGCAGTTACTCGGGAGGGAACTCTGGAAACACCATATATTTT. It translates to CASSYSGGNSGNTIYF.

Concerning this clone itself: Possible read error: a much larger clone is one base away. This rearrangement joins TRBV13 to TRBJ1-1; 10 bases fit TRBD1. The CDR3 sequence is 14 residues long. Germline CDR1 PRHDT, CDR2 FYEKMQ (reference sequence). V lost 5 bases, J lost 4 bases, and 4 bases stayed unmatched. In DNA form, the CDR3 reads TGTGCCAGCAGCCCCCGACAGGGGGCCACTGAAGCTTTCTTT. Protein: CASSPRQGATEAFF. The full variable domain, with the rest looked up from reference TRBV13 and TRBJ1-1, is AAGVIQSPRHLIKEKRETATLKCYPIPRHDTVYWYQQGPGQDPQFLISFYEKMQSDKGSIPDRFSAQQFSDYHSELNMSSLELGDSALYFCASSPRQGATEAFFGQGTRLTVV.

The chain combines TRBV6-1 with TRBJ2-2; the D is unclear. With 6 bases removed from V and 2 bases from J, the gap between germline ends came to 7 bases. The CDR3 has 13 residues. Germline CDR1 MNHNS, CDR2 SASEGT. CDR3 sequence reads: CASSFLNTGELFF. The CDR3 DNA sequence: TGTGCCAGCAGCTTCCTTAACACCGGGGAGCTGTTTTTT.

In this sample, this clone turned up a few times. At one end, the junction sequence differs from germline, possibly due to a read error. The chain recombines TRBV7-7 with TRBJ1-1; D ambiguous. CDR3 length: 13 amino acids. CDR1 SSHAT and CDR2 FNYEAQ come from the germline V gene (reference sequence). The CDR3: CASSLEMNTEAFF. In DNA form, the CDR3 reads TGTGCTAGCAGCTTGGAGATGAACACTGAAGCTTTCTTT.